These 4 T cell receptor beta chains were all obtained from the same sample, sequenced in a study of control samples from healthy donors and cancer patients. Assay: immunoSEQ multiplex PCR; the TCRdb copy retains only in-frame clones and omits some. The data hold about 97,000 clones, with around 90% observed a single time. Sequencing was carried out using blood. Receptor source: a woman younger than 35 in good health.

The chain recombines TRBV5-6 with TRBJ2-2; D is ambiguous. Looked up from germline, CDR1 is SGHDT and CDR2 is YYEEEE. Trimming removed 1 base at V and 3 bases at J, with 10 bases between. The CDR3 covers 15 residues. The CDR3 loop is CASSLMRRYTGELFF. Written as DNA, the CDR3 is TGTGCCAGCAGCTTGATGCGGCGTTACACCGGGGAGCTGTTTTTT.

The gene calls are TRBV3-1 (or the pseudogene TRBV3-2) and TRBJ2-7; no definite D call. V was shortened by 0 bases and J by 2 bases, with 17 bases between the two germline ends. Germline CDR1 reads LGHDT; CDR2 reads YNNKEL (reference sequence). The CDR3 covers 17 residues. For the CDR3, the DNA is TGTGCCAGCAGCCAAGAATTCCGCAGCATCCTGCCCTACGAGCAGTACTTC. This translates into CASSQEFRSILPYEQYF.

This clone was observed a single time. The chain uses TRBV28 and TRBJ2-1; perhaps TRBD2 as D (6 bases). V lost 4 bases and J 0 bases, leaving 13 bases between the germline ends. The germline V gene encodes CDR1 MDHEN and CDR2 SYDVKM. This CDR3 is 16 amino acids long. The CDR3 spells CASSSLGEASYNEQFF. The CDR3 nucleotides read TGTGCCAGCAGTTCCCTCGGGGAGGCCTCCTACAATGAGCAGTTCTTC.

This chain connects TRBV7-9 to TRBJ2-1, with TRBD2 matching 13 bases. The germline gives CDR1 SEHNR, CDR2 FQNEAQ (reference sequence). J lost 8 bases, V lost 1 base, and 8 bases had no gene match. There are 17 residues in the CDR3. CDR3 amino acids: CASSLGPHGLAGDEQFF. CDR3 nucleotide sequence: TGTGCCAGCAGCTTAGGCCCCCACGGACTAGCGGGAGATGAGCAGTTCTTC.